Each of the 20 T cell receptor beta chains below was sequenced from the same sample in a study of metastatic and nonmetastatic thyroid tumors. No treatment of any kind had been given to any patient before thyroid surgery. TCRdb re-analyzed the PCR reads through MiXCR. Of fewer than 20,000 clones listed, about 24% are singletons. Sequencing was performed on adjacent normal tissue. The receptors derive from a female donor with papillary thyroid cancer or a benign thyroid nodule (not recorded which). Some clones in this sample may be carry-over from other donors' samples.

By share, this clone ranks as medium-sized. The chain recombines TRBV10-1 with TRBJ2-1; TRBD1 matches 11 bases. This CDR3 has 16 amino acids. Germline V lookup: CDR1 WNHNN, CDR2 SYGVQD (reference sequence). Losses at the gene ends were 2 bases for V and 7 bases for J; bases not matched to a gene: 7. The CDR3 is CASSEAGTGGWNEQFF. The CDR3 DNA reads as TGCGCCAGCAGTGAGGCCGGGACAGGGGGTTGGAATGAGCAGTTCTTC.

The CDR3 DNA reads TGTGCCAGCAGCCTAACATGGATCCAAGAGACCCAGTACTTC. Translated: CASSLTWIQETQYF. This chain joins TRBV16 and TRBJ2-5, with D unclear. Germline CDR1 reads KGHSY; CDR2 reads FQNENV. V lost 4 bases and J 1 base, leaving 10 bases between the germline ends. This CDR3 region has 14 residues.

The table lists this clone with a few counts. V gene TRBV6-1 combines with J gene TRBJ1-1; D is ambiguous. Germline-derived CDR1 and CDR2 are MNHNS and SASEGT. V gave up 3 bases and J gave up 7 bases, with 9 bases separating them. CDR3 size: 12 residues. The CDR3, as DNA: TGTGCCAGCAGTGAGACCGGAATTGAAGCTTTCTTT. Translation gives CASSETGIEAFF.

About this clone itself: The same CDR3 can be traced to other DNA sequences in this sample. The V call is TRBV9, the J call TRBJ2-1, with 7 positions matching TRBD2. The V gene end was trimmed by 3 bases and the J gene end by 4 bases; junction bases not matched to a gene: 7. The length of the CDR3 is 15 residues. CDR1 and CDR2 (germline): SGDLS, YYNGEE. The CDR3 region has the DNA TGTGCCAGCAGCGAGGGAGGGCGCCTGTACAATGAGCAGTTCTTC. Translation: CASSEGGRLYNEQFF.

The chain recombines TRBV24-1 with TRBJ2-3; maybe TRBD2 (6 bases). V lost 0 bases, J lost 2 bases, and 14 bases lay in between. The CDR3 runs to 17 residues. CDR1 is KGHDR and CDR2 is SFDVKD in the germline V gene. The CDR3 region has the DNA TGTGCCACCAGTGATTTGGGGGGGTTCGGAGACACAGATACGCAGTATTTT. As protein: CATSDLGGFGDTDTQYF.

This clone showed up many times. The J gene is TRBJ2-7, the V gene TRBV20-1, with TRBD2 matching 11 bases. This CDR3 is 19 amino acids long. The V gene's germline CDR1 is DFQATT and CDR2 SNEGSKA (reference sequence). The junction had 18 bases not matched to a gene; V was cut back by 2 bases and J by 3 bases. CDR3 in DNA: TGCAGTGCTAGACCCCTTATAGCGGGAGGGCGAAGCCAGCACTACGAGCAGTACTTC. Translation gives CSARPLIAGGRSQHYEQYF.

This clone was counted ten times or more. This chain connects TRBV9 to TRBJ2-1, with TRBD2 matching over 7 bases. The CDR3 extends over 15 amino acids. Germline V gene sequence: CDR1 SGDLS, CDR2 YYNGEE. The V segment lost 3 bases and the J segment 5 bases; nucleotides outside the gene matches: 8. This CDR3 is CASSAPGLTNNEQFF. DNA of the CDR3: TGTGCCAGCAGCGCACCGGGACTAACTAACAATGAGCAGTTCTTC.

This clone was seen many times. This chain uses TRBV3-1 with TRBJ2-2; 9 bases agree with TRBD2. This CDR3 has 16 amino acids. CDR1 is LGHDT and CDR2 is YNNKEL in the germline V gene (reference sequence). V gave up 1 base and J gave up 8 bases; unmatched junction bases: 8. The CDR3 region has the DNA TGTGCCAGCAGCCAAGCGACTAGCGGTCGTGTGGGGGAGCTGTTTTTT. Its translation: CASSQATSGRVGELFF.

With regard to this clone: Being one base from a much bigger clone, this may be a read error. Without the conserved terminal phenylalanine or tryptophan, this CDR3 likely stems from a read error. Other nucleotide sequences in the sample specify the same CDR3. This chain connects TRBV5-6 to TRBJ2-7, with 8 bases that match TRBD1. From germline, CDR1 is SGHDT and CDR2 YYEEEE. This CDR3 region has 13 residues. V was clipped by 6 bases and J by 3 bases; unmatched bases: 5. DNA of the CDR3: TGTGCCAGCACAACAGGGGGTTTCTACGAGCAGTACCTC. Translated: CASTTGGFYEQYL.

The chain combines TRBV27 with TRBJ1-4; D is possibly TRBD1 (5 bases). V was shortened by 5 bases and J by 5 bases, with 12 bases between the two germline ends. The CDR3 totals 14 residues. Germline-derived CDR1 and CDR2 are MNHEY and SMNVEV (reference sequence). For the CDR3, the DNA is TGTGCCAGCAGTACGTTCCGGGGGAATGAAAAACTGTTTTTT. Translated, it gives CASSTFRGNEKLFF. The full variable domain, in which reference TRBV27 and TRBJ1-4 provide the parts outside the CDR3, is EAQVTQNPRYLITVTGKKLTVTCSQNMNHEYMSWYRQDPGLGLRQIYYSMNVEVTDKGDVPEGYKVSRKEKRNFPLILESPSPNQTSLYFCASSTFRGNEKLFFGSGTQLSVL.

The chain combines TRBV19 with TRBJ2-7; 9 bases match TRBD1. V shed 6 bases and J 6 bases; nucleotides not matched to a gene: 12. CDR1 LNHDA and CDR2 SQIVND come from the germline V gene (reference sequence). This CDR3 has 15 residues. The CDR3 here is CASSQGQGRMSEQYF. The CDR3 DNA sequence: TGTGCCAGTAGCCAGGGACAGGGAAGAATGAGCGAGCAGTACTTC.

J is TRBJ1-5 and V is TRBV6-2 or TRBV6-3; 12 bases are shared with TRBD1. Losses at the gene ends were 7 bases for V and 0 bases for J; bases not matched to a gene: 13. Germline CDR1 reads MNHEY; CDR2 reads SVGEGT. The CDR3 has 19 residues. CDR3 sequence reads: CASKNSGTGGGFSNQPQHF. The CDR3 bases are TGTGCCAGCAAAAATTCCGGGACAGGGGGCGGGTTTAGCAATCAGCCCCAGCATTTT.

This clone was detected a few times. V usage is TRBV25-1 and J usage is TRBJ2-2; TRBD2 matches 9 bases. The CDR3 has 16 amino acids. Germline V CDR1 and CDR2: MGHDK, SYGVNS. Unmatched junction bases numbered 12, after V lost 3 bases and J lost 10 bases. The CDR3: CASSDSGGRAAVELFF. The CDR3 DNA is TGTGCCAGCAGTGATTCAGGCGGGAGGGCAGCCGTGGAGCTGTTTTTT.

V and J are TRBV12-3 or TRBV12-4 and TRBJ2-2; the match to TRBD2 covers 9 bases. The length of the CDR3 is 15 residues. V was pared by 3 bases and J by 8 bases, with 7 bases of the junction left unmatched. This CDR3 is CASSFQRGAVGELFF. CDR3 nucleotide sequence: TGTGCCAGCAGTTTCCAGCGGGGGGCGGTGGGGGAGCTGTTTTTT.

This clone was seen repeatedly, ten times or more. This chain connects TRBV3-1 to TRBJ2-5; a weak D match, TRBD1 (6 bases). Germline-derived CDR1 and CDR2 are LGHDT and YNNKEL (reference sequence). Between the trimmed V and J ends, which lost 4 bases and 4 bases, there was a span of 10 bases. The CDR3 contains 13 residues. CDR3 in DNA: TGTGCCAGCAGCCCACAACAGGGAGAGACCCAGTACTTC. This gives the protein CASSPQQGETQYF.

Worth noting for this clone: This CDR3 is missing its conserved last phenylalanine or tryptophan, likely due to a read error. It is unclear where the CDR3 begins or ends on the DNA, so no DNA is shown, and the CDR3 is as TCRdb lists it. The V gene is TRBV4-2, the J gene TRBJ2-3; TRBD1, the D gene given by the table, was not confirmed from the DNA. The CDR3 region is 16 residues in length, termini included. CDR1 and CDR2 from the germline V gene are LGHNA and YNFKEQ. CDR3 residues: CASSRTIPTRLDSAYL.

This clone is medium-sized (0.01 to 0.1%) by share. This sequence joins TRBV11-3 and TRBJ2-7; 8 bases agree with TRBD2. Per the germline V gene, CDR1 is SGHNT and CDR2 is YENEEA. Trimming took 2 bases from V and 2 from J; bases not matched to a gene: 2. The CDR3 extends over 14 amino acids. This CDR3 reads CASSLSGGPYEQYF. CDR3 in DNA: TGTGCCAGCAGCTTAAGCGGGGGACCCTACGAGCAGTACTTC.

With respect to this clone: One junction end does not reproduce the germline sequence, and a read error may be involved. The chain joins TRBV6-1 to TRBJ2-5; the D call may be TRBD1 or TRBD2 (8 bases each). CDR1 MNHNS and CDR2 SASEGT come from the germline V gene. This CDR3 contains 14 residues. The CDR3 sequence is CASKTGGAGETQCF. CDR3 nucleotides: TGTGCCAGCAAAACAGGGGGAGCGGGGGAGACCCAGTGCTTC.

This clone was recorded many times. J is TRBJ2-7 and V is TRBV19; 9 bases align to TRBD1. Per germline, CDR1 LNHDA and CDR2 SQIVND (reference sequence). The V gene end was trimmed by 6 bases and the J gene end by 3 bases; junction bases not matched to a gene: 6. There are 14 residues in the CDR3. Here the CDR3 DNA reads TGTGCCAGTAGAAGAGACAGGGGGAGCTACGAGCAGTACTTC. This gives the protein CASRRDRGSYEQYF.

The rearrangement uses TRBV2 and TRBJ1-2; D is perhaps TRBD1 (5 bases). The CDR3 sequence is 13 residues long. Germline V gives CDR1 SNHLY, CDR2 FYNNEI. V lost 4 bases and J 3 bases, leaving 9 bases between the germline ends. CDR3 in DNA: TGTGCCAGCAGTGGGGGACTGGACTATGGCTACACCTTC. Translated: CASSGGLDYGYTF.